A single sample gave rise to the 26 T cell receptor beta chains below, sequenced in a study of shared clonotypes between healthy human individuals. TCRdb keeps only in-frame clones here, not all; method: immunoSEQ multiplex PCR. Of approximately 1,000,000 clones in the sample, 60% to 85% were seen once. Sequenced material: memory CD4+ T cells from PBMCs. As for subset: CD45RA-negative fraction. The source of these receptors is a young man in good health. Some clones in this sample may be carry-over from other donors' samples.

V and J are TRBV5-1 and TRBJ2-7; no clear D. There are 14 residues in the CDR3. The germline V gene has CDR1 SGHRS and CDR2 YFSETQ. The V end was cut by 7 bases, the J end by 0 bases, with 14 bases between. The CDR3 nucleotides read TGCGCCAGCTCCCGTGGCTCGTACTCCTACGAGCAGTACTTC. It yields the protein CASSRGSYSYEQYF.

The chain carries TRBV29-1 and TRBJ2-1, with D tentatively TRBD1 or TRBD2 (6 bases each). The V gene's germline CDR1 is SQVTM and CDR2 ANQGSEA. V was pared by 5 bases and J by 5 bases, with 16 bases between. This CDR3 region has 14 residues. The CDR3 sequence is CSVRGQTGDNEQFF. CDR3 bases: TGCAGCGTTCGGGGGCAGACCGGGGACAATGAGCAGTTCTTC.

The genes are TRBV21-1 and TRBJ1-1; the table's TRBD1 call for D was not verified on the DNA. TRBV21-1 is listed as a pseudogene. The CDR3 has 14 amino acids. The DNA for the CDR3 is TGTGCCAGCACCGTCCCGGGACAGATAAGTGAAGCTTTCTTT. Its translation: CASTVPGQISEAFF.

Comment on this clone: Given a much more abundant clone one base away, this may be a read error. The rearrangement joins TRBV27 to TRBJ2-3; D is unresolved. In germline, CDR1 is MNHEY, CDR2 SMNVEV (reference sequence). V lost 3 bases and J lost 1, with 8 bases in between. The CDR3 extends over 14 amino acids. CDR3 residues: CASSLAWGTDTQYF. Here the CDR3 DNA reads TGTGCCAGCAGTTTGGCCTGGGGCACAGATACGCAGTATTTT.

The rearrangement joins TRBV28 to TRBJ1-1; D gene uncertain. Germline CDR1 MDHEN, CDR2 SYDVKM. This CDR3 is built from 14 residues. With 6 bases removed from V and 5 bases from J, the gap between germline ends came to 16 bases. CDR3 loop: CASRRTAPGTEAFF. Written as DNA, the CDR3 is TGTGCCAGCAGGCGAACAGCCCCGGGGACTGAAGCTTTCTTT.

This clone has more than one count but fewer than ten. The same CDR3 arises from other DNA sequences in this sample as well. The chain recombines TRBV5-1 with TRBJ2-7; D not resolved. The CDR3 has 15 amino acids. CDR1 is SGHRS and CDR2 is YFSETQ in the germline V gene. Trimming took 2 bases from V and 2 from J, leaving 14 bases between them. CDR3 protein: CASSLGRTGTYEQYF. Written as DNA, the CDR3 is TGCGCCAGCAGCTTAGGCCGAACCGGAACCTACGAGCAGTACTTC.

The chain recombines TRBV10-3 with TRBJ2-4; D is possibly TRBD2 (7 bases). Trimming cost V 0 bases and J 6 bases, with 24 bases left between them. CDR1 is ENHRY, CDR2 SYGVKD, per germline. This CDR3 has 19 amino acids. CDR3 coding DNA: TGTGCCATCAGTGAGTCGGGAAACCCAGACAGGACTAGAACAAACATTCAGTACTTC. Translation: CAISESGNPDRTRTNIQYF.

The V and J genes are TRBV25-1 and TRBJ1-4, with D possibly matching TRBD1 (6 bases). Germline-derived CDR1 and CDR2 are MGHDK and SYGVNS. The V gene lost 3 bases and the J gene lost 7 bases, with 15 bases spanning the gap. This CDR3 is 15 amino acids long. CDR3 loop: CASSEGAGEGEKLFF. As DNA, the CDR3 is TGTGCCAGCAGTGAGGGGGCGGGGGAGGGTGAAAAACTGTTTTTT. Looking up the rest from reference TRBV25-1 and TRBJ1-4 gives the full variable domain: EADIYQTPRYLVIGTGKKITLECSQTMGHDKMYWYQQDPGMELHLIHYSYGVNSTEKGDLSSESTVSRIRTEHFPLTLESARPSHTSQYLCASSEGAGEGEKLFFGSGTQLSVL.

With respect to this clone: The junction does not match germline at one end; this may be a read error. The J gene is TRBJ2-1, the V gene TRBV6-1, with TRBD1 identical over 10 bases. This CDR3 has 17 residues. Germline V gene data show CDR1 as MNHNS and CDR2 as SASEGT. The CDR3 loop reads CATSEALGDRGTNEQFF. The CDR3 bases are TGTGCCACCAGTGAGGCTTTAGGGGACAGGGGAACGAATGAGCAGTTCTTC.

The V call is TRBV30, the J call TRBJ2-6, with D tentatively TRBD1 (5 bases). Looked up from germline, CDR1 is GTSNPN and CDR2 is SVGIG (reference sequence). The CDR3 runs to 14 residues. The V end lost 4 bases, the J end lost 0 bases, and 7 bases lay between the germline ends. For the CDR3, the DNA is TGTGCCTGGAACAGGAACTCTGGGGCCAACGTCCTGACTTTC. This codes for CAWNRNSGANVLTF.

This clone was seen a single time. The CDR3 reads CASSVVSGNGVYEQFF. The CDR3 bases are TGTGCCAGCAGCGTAGTTAGCGGGAATGGGGTGTATGAGCAGTTCTTC. The rearrangement joins TRBV9 to TRBJ2-1, with 8 bases matching TRBD2. V was pared by 0 bases and J by 8 bases, with 10 bases of the junction left unmatched. This CDR3 contains 16 residues. Per germline, CDR1 SGDLS and CDR2 YYNGEE.

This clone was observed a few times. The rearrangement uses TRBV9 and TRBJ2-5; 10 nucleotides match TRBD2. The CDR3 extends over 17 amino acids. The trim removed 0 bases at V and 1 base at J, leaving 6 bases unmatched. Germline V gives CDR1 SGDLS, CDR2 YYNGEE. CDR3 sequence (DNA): TGTGCCAGCAGCGTAGGGCTAGCGGGGGAAATCCAAGAGACCCAGTACTTC. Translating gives CASSVGLAGEIQETQYF.

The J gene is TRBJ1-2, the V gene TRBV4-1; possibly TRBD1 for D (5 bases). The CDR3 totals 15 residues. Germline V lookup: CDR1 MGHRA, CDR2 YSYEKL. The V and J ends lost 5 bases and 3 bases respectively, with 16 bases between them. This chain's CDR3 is CASSDSGGGYYGYTF. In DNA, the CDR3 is TGCGCCAGCAGCGATAGTGGGGGAGGGTACTATGGCTACACCTTC.

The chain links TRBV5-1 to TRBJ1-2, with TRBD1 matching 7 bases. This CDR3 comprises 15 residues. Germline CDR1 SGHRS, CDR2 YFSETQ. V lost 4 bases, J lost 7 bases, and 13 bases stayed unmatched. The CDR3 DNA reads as TGCGCCAGCAGCCTCATCTCGACAGGGTTGGGTGGCTACACCTTC. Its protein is CASSLISTGLGGYTF.

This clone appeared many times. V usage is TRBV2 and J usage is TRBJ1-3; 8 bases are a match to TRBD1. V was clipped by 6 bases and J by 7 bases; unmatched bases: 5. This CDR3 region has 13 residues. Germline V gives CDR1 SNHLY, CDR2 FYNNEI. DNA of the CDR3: TGTGCCAGCAGGGACAGGGAAGGGAACACCATATATTTT. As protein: CASRDREGNTIYF.

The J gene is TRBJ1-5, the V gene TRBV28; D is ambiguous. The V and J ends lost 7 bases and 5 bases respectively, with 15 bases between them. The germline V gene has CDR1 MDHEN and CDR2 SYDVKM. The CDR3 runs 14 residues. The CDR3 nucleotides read TGTGCCAGCAACCTTGCCCAGTCGTATCAGCCCCAGCATTTT. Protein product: CASNLAQSYQPQHF.

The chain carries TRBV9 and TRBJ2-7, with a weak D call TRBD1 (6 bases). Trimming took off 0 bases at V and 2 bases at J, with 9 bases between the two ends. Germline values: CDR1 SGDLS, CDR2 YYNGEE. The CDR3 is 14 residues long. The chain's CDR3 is CASSVGQAPYEQYF. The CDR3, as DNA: TGTGCCAGCAGCGTAGGACAGGCCCCCTACGAGCAGTACTTC.

The CDR3 nucleotides are TGTGCCAGTAGCCTTCGACATCTTGCTGGAAACACCATATATTTT. This codes for CASSLRHLAGNTIYF. V is TRBV19 and J is TRBJ1-3; D gene ambiguous. The CDR3 spans 15 residues. The V gene lost 6 bases and the J gene lost 2 bases, with 14 bases spanning the gap. CDR1 is LNHDA and CDR2 is SQIVND in the germline V gene (reference sequence). Looking up the rest from reference TRBV19 and TRBJ1-3 gives the full variable domain: DGGITQSPKYLFRKEGQNVTLSCEQNLNHDAMYWYRQDPGQGLRLIYYSQIVNDFQKGDIAEGYSVSREKKESFPLTVTSAQKNPTAFYLCASSLRHLAGNTIYFGEGSWLTVV.

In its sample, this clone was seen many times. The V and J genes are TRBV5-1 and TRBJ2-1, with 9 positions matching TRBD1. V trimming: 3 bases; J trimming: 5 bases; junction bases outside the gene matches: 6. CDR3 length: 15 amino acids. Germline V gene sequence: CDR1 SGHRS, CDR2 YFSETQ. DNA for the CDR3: TGCGCCAGCAGCTCAGGACAGGGGACCCACAATGAGCAGTTCTTC. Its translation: CASSSGQGTHNEQFF.

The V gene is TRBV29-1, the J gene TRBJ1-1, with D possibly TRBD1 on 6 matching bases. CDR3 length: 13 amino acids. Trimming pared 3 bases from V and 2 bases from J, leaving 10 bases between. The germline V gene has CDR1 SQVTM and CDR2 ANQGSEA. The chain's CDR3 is CSVDKGGNTEAFF. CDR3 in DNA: TGCAGCGTTGATAAGGGGGGCAACACTGAAGCTTTCTTT.

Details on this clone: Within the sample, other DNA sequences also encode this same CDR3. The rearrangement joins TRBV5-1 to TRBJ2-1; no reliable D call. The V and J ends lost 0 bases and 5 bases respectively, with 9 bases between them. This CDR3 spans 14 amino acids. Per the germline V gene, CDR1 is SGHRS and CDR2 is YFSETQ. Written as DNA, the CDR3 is TGCGCCAGCAGCTTGGGACGGAATCACAATGAGCAGTTCTTC. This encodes CASSLGRNHNEQFF.

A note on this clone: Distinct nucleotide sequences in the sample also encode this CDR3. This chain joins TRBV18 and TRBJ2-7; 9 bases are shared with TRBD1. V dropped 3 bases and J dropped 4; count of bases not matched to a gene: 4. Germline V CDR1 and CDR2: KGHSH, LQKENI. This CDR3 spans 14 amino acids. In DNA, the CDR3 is TGTGCCAGCTCACCGGGGACAGGGCCATACGAGCAGTACTTC. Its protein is CASSPGTGPYEQYF.

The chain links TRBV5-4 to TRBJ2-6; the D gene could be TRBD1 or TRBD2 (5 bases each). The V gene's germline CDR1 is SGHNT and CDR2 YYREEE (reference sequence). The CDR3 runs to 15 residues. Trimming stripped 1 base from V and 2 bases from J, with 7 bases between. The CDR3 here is CASSLWDAGANVLTF. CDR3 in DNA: TGTGCCAGCAGCTTGTGGGACGCTGGGGCCAACGTCCTGACTTTC.

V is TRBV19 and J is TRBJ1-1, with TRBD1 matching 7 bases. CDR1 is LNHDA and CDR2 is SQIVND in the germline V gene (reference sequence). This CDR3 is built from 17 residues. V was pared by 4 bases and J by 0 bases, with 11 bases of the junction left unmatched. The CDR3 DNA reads TGTGCCAGTAGTAAGACAGGGAGATCGGCTCTGAACACTGAAGCTTTCTTT. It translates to CASSKTGRSALNTEAFF.

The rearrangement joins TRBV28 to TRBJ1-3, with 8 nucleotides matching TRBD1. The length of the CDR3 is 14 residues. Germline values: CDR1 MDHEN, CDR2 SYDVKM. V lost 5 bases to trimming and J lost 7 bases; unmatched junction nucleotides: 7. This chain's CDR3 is CASSPRTGWNTIYF. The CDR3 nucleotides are TGTGCCAGCAGTCCCCGGACAGGGTGGAACACCATATATTTT.

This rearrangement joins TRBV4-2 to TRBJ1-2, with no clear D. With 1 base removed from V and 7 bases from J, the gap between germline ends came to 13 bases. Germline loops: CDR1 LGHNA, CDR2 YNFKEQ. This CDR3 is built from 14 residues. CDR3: CASSQARLGFGYTF. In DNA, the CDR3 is TGTGCCAGCAGCCAAGCCCGCCTGGGTTTTGGCTACACCTTC.